This T cell receptor (beta chain) was found in a study of T cells in Graves' hyperthyroidism and ophthalmopathy. Study outcomes and limitations: Most clonotypes expanded in the thyroid (above 0.001) were also present in blood. Stable hyperthyroidism and ophthalmopathy were separated using 13 V-J signatures.

Many counts were recorded for this clonotype. The target antigen is unknown. One end of the junction varies from germline; a read error may be responsible. The CDR3 regions of TCR beta were amplified from RNA transcripts. First-round RT-PCR with HTBI primers amplified the TCR CDR3 region. TCRdb processed the multiplex PCR reads anew with MiXCR; each CDR3 protein has one entry. Among around 700,000 distinct CDR3 sequences listed, under 20% were seen once. From germline, CDR1 is LGHDT and CDR2 YNNKEL (reference sequence). The CDR3 sequence is 14 residues long. Together with thyroid ultrasound, orbital computed tomography, serum thyroxine and TRAb, clinical symptoms were used for diagnoses. The PBMCs were sourced from fresh peripheral blood (about 9.7 ml).

The TCR sequence derives from a woman aged 45-65 years with Graves' hyperthyroidism that later progressed to Graves' ophthalmopathy. Specimen: blood. The chain has TRBV3-1 and TRBJ1-2; D may be TRBD1 (6 bases). CDR3 bases: TGTGCCAGCAGCCCACAGGGCGCTAACTATAGCTACACCTTC. Its translation is CASSPQGANYSYTF.